Detailed here is one TCR beta chain. This sample was taken from a study of cytomegalovirus exposure and HLA in healthy donors. With V trimmed by 6 bases and J by 7 bases, 13 bases remained unmatched. This CDR3 region has 15 residues. Germline lookup yields CDR1 MDHEN and CDR2 SYDVKM. Amplification used 60 Vbeta primers and 13 Jbeta primers. Sequencing was performed with immunoSEQ multiplex PCR; in TCRdb, only in-frame clones are kept and a portion is missing. The table shows 150,000 to 200,000 clones, with approximately 74% occurring only once. The sequenced sample consisted of PBMCs. This receptor was obtained from a woman in her 30s in good health and CMV-seronegative. V gene TRBV28 combines with J gene TRBJ1-2, with TRBD1 matching over 8 bases. The CDR3 reads CASREDGQGDGGYTF. The CDR3 nucleotides are TGTGCCAGCAGGGAGGATGGACAGGGCGATGGTGGCTACACCTTC.